What follows describes a single T cell receptor beta chain. Per the original methods: Researchers report that nucleated cell counts were estimated from reference gene primer amplification. TCRdb's table, derived via immunoSEQ multiplex PCR, lists solely in-frame clones and lacks some. V and J calls and clone size are as listed in that table; D and trimming were resolved from the DNA. The sample includes about 230,000 clones, around 84% of them seen just once. This CDR3 has 16 amino acids. Per germline, CDR1 MNHEY and CDR2 SMNVEV (reference sequence). V lost 2 bases to trimming and J lost 10 bases, with 18 bases between them. The data belong to a study of blood T cell repertoires in COVID-19.

Sequencing was performed on peripheral blood. This chain links TRBV27 with TRBJ1-6; D perhaps matches TRBD1 (6 bases). The receptor was isolated from a man aged 35 to 55 with acute or convalescent COVID-19. This CDR3 is CASSLGYREGRSPLHF. The CDR3 DNA follows: TGTGCCAGCAGTTTAGGTTACAGGGAGGGGAGATCACCCCTCCACTTT.